Sequencing of this TCR beta chain was carried out in a study of cytomegalovirus exposure and HLA in healthy donors. General observations from the study: For most TCR beta V segments, an earlier analysis put the productive rate at about 87% or about 30% of the time.

Of note for this clone: What it recognizes is unknown.

This CDR3 contains 16 residues. Germline V lookup: CDR1 SGDLS, CDR2 YYNGEE. J was trimmed by 8 bases and V by 3 bases; bases with no gene match: 6. PCR used 60 Vbeta primers and 13 Jbeta primers. Measured with immunoSEQ multiplex PCR; TCRdb has only the in-frame clones, and not every one. The data contain approximately 75,000 clones, more than 65% of them singletons. The rearrangement joins TRBV9 to TRBJ2-1; 15 nucleotides align to TRBD2. This TCR was sampled from a man aged 65-85 years in good health and CMV-seropositive. The sample comprised PBMCs. In DNA form, the CDR3 reads TGTGCCAGCAGCGCAGGGACTAGCGGGAGGAGGTATGAGCAGTTCTTC. Translation gives CASSAGTSGRRYEQFF.